What follows describes a single T cell receptor beta chain. Its antigen is as yet unknown. This entry comes from a study of long-term antiretroviral therapy in people with HIV. Survey-level resolution applied to immunoSEQ assay v3.0. Measured with immunoSEQ multiplex PCR; TCRdb has only the in-frame clones, and not every one. The sample has about 11,000 clones, roughly 79% seen once; the top ten hold under 20%. Study-level points and caveats: Control repertoires displayed wider CDR3 length ranges than the HIV repertoires.

Researchers secured at least one pre-ART and at least two post-ART PBMC samples from each donor. The specimen was unsorted PBMCs, collected at the start of antiretroviral therapy, before treatment. The TCR sequence derives from a young man with HIV.

The CDR3 is CASSLNPGRVGTQYF. The CDR3 DNA reads TGTGCCAGCAGCTTAAATCCGGGGAGGGTAGGGACCCAGTACTTC. V usage is TRBV7-3 and J usage is TRBJ2-5; 7 nucleotides agree with TRBD2. Trimming took 1 base from V and 7 from J; bases not matched to a gene: 9. This CDR3 is built from 15 residues. Germline CDR1 reads SGHTA; CDR2 reads FQGTGA.